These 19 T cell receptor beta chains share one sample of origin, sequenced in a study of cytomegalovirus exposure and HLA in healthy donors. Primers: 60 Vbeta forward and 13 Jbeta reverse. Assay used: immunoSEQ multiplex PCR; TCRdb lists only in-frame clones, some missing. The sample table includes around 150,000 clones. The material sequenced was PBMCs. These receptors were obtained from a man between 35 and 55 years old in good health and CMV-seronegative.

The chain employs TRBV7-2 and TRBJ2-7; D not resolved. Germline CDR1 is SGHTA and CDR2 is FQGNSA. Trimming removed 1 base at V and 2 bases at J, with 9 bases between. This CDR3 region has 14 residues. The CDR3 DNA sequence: TGTGCCAGCAGCTTAGGACTCCGAACCTACGAGCAGTACTTC. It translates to CASSLGLRTYEQYF.

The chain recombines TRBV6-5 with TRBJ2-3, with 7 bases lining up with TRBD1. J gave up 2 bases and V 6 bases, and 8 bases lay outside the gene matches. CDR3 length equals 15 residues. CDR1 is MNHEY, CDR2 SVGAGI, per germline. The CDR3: CASRPGQINTDTQYF. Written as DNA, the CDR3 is TGTGCCAGCAGGCCGGGACAGATAAACACAGATACGCAGTATTTT.

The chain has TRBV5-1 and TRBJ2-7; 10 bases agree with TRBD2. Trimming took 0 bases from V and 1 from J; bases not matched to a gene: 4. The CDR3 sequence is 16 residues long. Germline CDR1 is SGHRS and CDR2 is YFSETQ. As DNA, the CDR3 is TGCGCCAGCAGCTTGGTACCGACTAGCGGGTCCTACGAGCAGTACTTC. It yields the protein CASSLVPTSGSYEQYF.

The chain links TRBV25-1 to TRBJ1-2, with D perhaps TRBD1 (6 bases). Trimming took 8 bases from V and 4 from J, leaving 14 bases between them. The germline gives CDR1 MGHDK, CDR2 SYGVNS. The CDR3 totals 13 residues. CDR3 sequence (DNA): TGTGCCAGCCGACTGGACAGTGCCTATGGCTACACCTTC. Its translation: CASRLDSAYGYTF.

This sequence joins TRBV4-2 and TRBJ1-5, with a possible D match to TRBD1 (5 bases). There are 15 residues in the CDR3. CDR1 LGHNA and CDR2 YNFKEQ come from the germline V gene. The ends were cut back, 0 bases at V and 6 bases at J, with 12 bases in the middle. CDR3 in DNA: TGTGCCAGCAGCCAAGATAAGGGGACTAGTCAGCCCCAGCATTTT. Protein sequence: CASSQDKGTSQPQHF.

CDR3 in amino acids: CASSPPYYEQYF. In nucleotides, the CDR3 is TGTGCCAGCAGCCCCCCGTATTACGAGCAGTACTTC. The chain carries TRBV21-1 and TRBJ2-7; the D call of TRBD2 is as the table states it, not checked on the DNA. TRBV21-1 represents a pseudogene. The CDR3 sequence is 12 residues long.

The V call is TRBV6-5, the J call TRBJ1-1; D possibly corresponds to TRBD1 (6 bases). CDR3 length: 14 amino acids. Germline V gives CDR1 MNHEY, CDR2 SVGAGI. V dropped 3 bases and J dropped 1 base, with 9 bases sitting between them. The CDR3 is CASSYRGANTEAFF. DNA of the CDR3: TGTGCCAGCAGTTATCGGGGGGCGAACACTGAAGCTTTCTTT.

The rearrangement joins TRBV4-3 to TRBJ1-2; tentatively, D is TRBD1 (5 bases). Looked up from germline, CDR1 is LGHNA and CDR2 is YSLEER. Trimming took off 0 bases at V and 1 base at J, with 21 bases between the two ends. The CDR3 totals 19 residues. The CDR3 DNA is TGCGCCAGCAGCCAAGAACGGGGGGATCTGGTTCGGGGTAACTATGGCTACACCTTC. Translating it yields CASSQERGDLVRGNYGYTF.

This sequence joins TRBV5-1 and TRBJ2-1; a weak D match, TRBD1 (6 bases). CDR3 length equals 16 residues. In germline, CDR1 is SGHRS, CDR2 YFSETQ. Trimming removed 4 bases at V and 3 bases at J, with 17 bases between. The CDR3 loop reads CASSHNYRDLYNEQFF. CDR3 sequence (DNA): TGCGCCAGCAGCCATAATTACAGGGACCTCTACAATGAGCAGTTCTTC.

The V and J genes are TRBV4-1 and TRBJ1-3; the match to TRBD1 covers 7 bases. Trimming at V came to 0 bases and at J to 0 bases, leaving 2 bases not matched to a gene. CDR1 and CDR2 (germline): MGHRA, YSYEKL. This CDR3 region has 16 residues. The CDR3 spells CASSQDGQVSGNTIYF. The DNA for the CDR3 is TGCGCCAGCAGCCAAGATGGACAGGTCTCTGGAAACACCATATATTTT.

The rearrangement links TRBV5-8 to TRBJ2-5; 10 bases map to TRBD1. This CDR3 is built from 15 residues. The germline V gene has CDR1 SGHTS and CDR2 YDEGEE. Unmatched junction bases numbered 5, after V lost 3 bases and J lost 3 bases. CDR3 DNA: TGTGCCAGCAGCTCCCGAGGACAGGGGGAAGAGACCCAGTACTTC. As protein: CASSSRGQGEETQYF. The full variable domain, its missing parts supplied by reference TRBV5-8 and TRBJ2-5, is EAGVTQSPTHLIKTRGQQATLRCSPISGHTSVYWYQQALGLGLQFLLWYDEGEERNRGNFPPRFSGRQFPNYSSELNVNALELEDSALYLCASSSRGQGEETQYFGPGTRLLVL.

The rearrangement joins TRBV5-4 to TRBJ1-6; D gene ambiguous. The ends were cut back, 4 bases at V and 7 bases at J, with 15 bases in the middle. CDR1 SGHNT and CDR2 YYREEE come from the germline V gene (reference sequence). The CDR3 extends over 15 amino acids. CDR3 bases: TGTGCCAGCAGCCTGATATCCCGAGGAAATTCACCCCTCCACTTT. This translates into CASSLISRGNSPLHF.

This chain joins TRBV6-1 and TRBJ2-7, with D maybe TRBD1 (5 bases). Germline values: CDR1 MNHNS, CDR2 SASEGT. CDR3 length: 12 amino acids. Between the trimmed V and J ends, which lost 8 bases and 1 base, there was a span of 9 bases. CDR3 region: CASGDSSYEQYF. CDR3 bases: TGTGCCAGCGGCGACAGTTCCTACGAGCAGTACTTC.

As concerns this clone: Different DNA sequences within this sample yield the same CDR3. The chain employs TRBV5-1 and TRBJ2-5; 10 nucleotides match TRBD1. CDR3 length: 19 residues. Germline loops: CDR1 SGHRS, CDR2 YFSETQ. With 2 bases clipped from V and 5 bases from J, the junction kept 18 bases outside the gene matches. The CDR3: CASSFLWPGQGGKQETQYF. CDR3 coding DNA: TGCGCCAGCAGCTTTCTCTGGCCCGGACAGGGGGGGAAACAGGAGACCCAGTACTTC.

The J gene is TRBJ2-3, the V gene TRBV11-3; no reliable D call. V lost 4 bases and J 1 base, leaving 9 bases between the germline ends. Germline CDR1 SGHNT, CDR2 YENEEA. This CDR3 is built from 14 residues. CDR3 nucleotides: TGTGCCAGCAGCTCCCATAGAGGCACAGATACGCAGTATTTT. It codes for CASSSHRGTDTQYF.

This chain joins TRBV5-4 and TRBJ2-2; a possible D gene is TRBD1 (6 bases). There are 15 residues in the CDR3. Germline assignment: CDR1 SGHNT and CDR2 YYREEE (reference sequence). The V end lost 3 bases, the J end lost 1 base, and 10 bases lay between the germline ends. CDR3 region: CASSSGQKNTGELFF. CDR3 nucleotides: TGTGCCAGCAGCTCCGGACAGAAGAACACCGGGGAGCTGTTTTTT.

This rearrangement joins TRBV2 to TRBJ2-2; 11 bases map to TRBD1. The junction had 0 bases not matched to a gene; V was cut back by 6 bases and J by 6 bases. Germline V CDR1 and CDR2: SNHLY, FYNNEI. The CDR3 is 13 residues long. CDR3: CASRDRGPGELFF. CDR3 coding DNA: TGTGCCAGCAGGGACAGGGGGCCCGGGGAGCTGTTTTTT.

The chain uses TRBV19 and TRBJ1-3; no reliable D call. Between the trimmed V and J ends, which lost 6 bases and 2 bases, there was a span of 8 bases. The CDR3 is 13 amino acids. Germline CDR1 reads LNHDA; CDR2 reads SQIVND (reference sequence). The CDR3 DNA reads TGTGCCAGTAGGCCTACTCCTGGAAACACCATATATTTT. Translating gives CASRPTPGNTIYF.

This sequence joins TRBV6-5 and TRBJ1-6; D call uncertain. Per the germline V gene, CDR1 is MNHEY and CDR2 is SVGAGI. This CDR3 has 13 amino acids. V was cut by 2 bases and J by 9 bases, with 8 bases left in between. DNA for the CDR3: TGTGCCAGCAGTTACCGTCAAGCTTCACCCCTCCACTTT. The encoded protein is CASSYRQASPLHF.